The clone carrying this T cell receptor (beta chain) has more than one count but fewer than ten. Its target is unknown. The sample originates from a study of regulatory T cells in long-lasting Graves disease. Study summary: Graves' patients, diagnosed recently, had received antithyroid drugs under 3 months.

Time point here: newly diagnosed GD, antithyroid drugs for less than 3 months. The TCR library used RNA extracted from PBMCs. Peripheral blood, about 9 milliliters per patient, was collected in EDTA tubes. Notes on the study in general: Those with persistent disease had in common more public clonotypes (2,741) than new patients (966).

HTBI primers from iRepertoire and Arm-PCR of CDR3 regions yielded the TCR beta libraries. TCRdb analysed the multiplex PCR reads with MiXCR anew, one entry per CDR3 protein. The data contain more than 450,000 distinct CDR3 sequences, approximately 12% of them seen just once; the ten biggest clones take up around 10%. Germline assignment: CDR1 DFQATT and CDR2 SNEGSKA (reference sequence). The CDR3 extends over 16 amino acids. The V and J ends lost 0 bases and 4 bases respectively, with 19 bases between them. These data were likewise used in another study, on T cells in Graves' hyperthyroidism and ophthalmopathy.

The sequence was obtained from a young woman with Graves disease. The sequences come from peripheral blood mononuclear cells (PBMCs), collected at new diagnosis, from a patient treated with antithyroid drugs. The rearrangement links TRBV20-1 to TRBJ2-7; unclear D gene. CDR3 DNA sequence: TGCAGTGCTAGAGATCGGTCCTGGGCACCCTCTTACGAGCAGTACTTC. It codes for CSARDRSWAPSYEQYF.